These 27 T cell receptor beta chains were sequenced from one sample in a study of T cells expressing NK-cell markers. TCRdb reprocessed the 5' RACE reads and keeps a single row for each CDR3 protein, giving no DNA. The table lists 150,000 to 170,000 distinct CDR3 sequences. Sequencing was done on a sample of blood T cells: a sorted CD56 or NKG2C T cell subset, CD4+ or CD8+ T cells, or bulk PBMC T cells (not recorded which). These receptors were obtained from a woman aged 45-65 years in good health.

This chain connects TRBV7-6 to TRBJ2-7; no DNA is available, so the TRBD1 call from TCRdb remains unchecked. This CDR3 comprises 15 residues. Germline CDR1 is SGHVS and CDR2 is FNYEAQ. The CDR3 loop is CASSLTPGSGREQYF.

Here the CDR3 reads CASSLVQGIDGVQYF. This rearrangement joins TRBV27 to TRBJ2-4; the TCRdb D gene call, TRBD1, has no DNA to confirm it. The CDR3 runs 15 residues. The germline gives CDR1 MNHEY, CDR2 SMNVEV (reference sequence).

The genes are TRBV24-1 and TRBJ2-2; TCRdb selects TRBD1, and the lack of DNA leaves this call unchecked. Germline V gives CDR1 KGHDR, CDR2 SFDVKD. The CDR3 has 14 residues. CDR3 in amino acids: CATSIPGTTGELFF.

The CDR3 sequence: CSARGSGANVLTF. This chain uses TRBV20-1 with TRBJ2-6; TCRdb indicates TRBD1, and absent DNA this call remains unverified. CDR3 length: 13 residues. Germline V CDR1 and CDR2: DFQATT, SNEGSKA (reference sequence).

The chain uses TRBV20-1 and TRBJ2-3; TCRdb proposes TRBD1, but this gene call is untestable without DNA. The CDR3 length is 14 residues. CDR1 is DFQATT, CDR2 SNEGSKA, per germline (reference sequence). CDR3 sequence reads: CSARSSGEGDTQYF.

The gene calls are TRBV10-2 and TRBJ1-5. CDR3 length equals 14 residues. The V gene's germline CDR1 is WSHSY and CDR2 SAAADI. CDR3 protein: CASSDWTLDQPQHF.

The chain has TRBV7-2 and TRBJ2-2. The length of the CDR3 is 14 residues. The germline CDR1 and CDR2 sequences are SGHTA and FQGNSA. CDR3 residues: CASSLGPDTGELFF.

The rearrangement joins TRBV18 to TRBJ1-6; there is no DNA to check the TCRdb D call of TRBD1. CDR3 size: 14 residues. CDR1 is KGHSH, CDR2 LQKENI, per germline. The CDR3 here is CASSTGDKNSPLHF.

The CDR3 protein is CSASIGTGELFF. J is TRBJ2-2 and V is TRBV20-1. Germline CDR1 is DFQATT and CDR2 is SNEGSKA (reference sequence). The CDR3 is 12 residues long.

The chain employs TRBV2 and TRBJ2-1; the TRBD2 assignment by TCRdb is unverifiable without DNA. The CDR3 sequence is 14 residues long. The V gene's germline CDR1 is SNHLY and CDR2 FYNNEI. CDR3 protein: CASTPGLEYHEQFF.

The J gene is TRBJ2-3, the V gene TRBV15. There are 17 residues in the CDR3. Germline CDR1 and CDR2: LNHNV and YYDKDF (reference sequence). The CDR3 spells CATSEPRWVNGTDTQYF.

This chain uses TRBV6-5 with TRBJ2-7; without DNA, the TCRdb call of TRBD1 cannot be checked. Germline assignment: CDR1 MNHEY and CDR2 SVGAGI. The CDR3 contains 14 residues. CDR3: CASSYSRDIYEQYF.

This sequence joins TRBV4-1 and TRBJ1-5; as DNA is missing, the TRBD1 call by TCRdb cannot be tested. Germline V gene data show CDR1 as MGHRA and CDR2 as YSYEKL. The CDR3 totals 15 residues. CDR3 in amino acids: CASSHTVLGGQPQHF.

The V call is TRBV9, the J call TRBJ2-3; without DNA, the TCRdb call of TRBD1 cannot be checked. Looked up from germline, CDR1 is SGDLS and CDR2 is YYNGEE. The CDR3 consists of 14 residues. The CDR3 sequence: CASSVWGGGDTQYF. The full variable domain, its missing parts supplied by reference TRBV9 and TRBJ2-3, is DSGVTQTPKHLITATGQRVTLRCSPRSGDLSVYWYQQSLDQGLQFLIQYYNGEERAKGNILERFSAQQFPDLHSELNLSSLELGDSALYFCASSVWGGGDTQYFGPGTRLTVL.

J is TRBJ2-6 and V is TRBV5-6; absent DNA, TCRdb's TRBD1 call cannot be checked. The germline V gene encodes CDR1 SGHDT and CDR2 YYEEEE. The CDR3 sequence is 18 residues long. The CDR3 loop reads CASSFGQGKRSGANVLTF.

This rearrangement joins TRBV5-1 to TRBJ2-2. The CDR3 extends over 14 amino acids. CDR1 and CDR2 (germline): SGHRS, YFSETQ. The chain's CDR3 is CASSLSQHTGELFF.

The V call is TRBV3-1, the J call TRBJ1-1. Germline assignment: CDR1 LGHDT and CDR2 YNNKEL (reference sequence). CDR3 size: 15 residues. CDR3 residues: CASSQSAVGTRVAFF.

The V call is TRBV12-3 or TRBV12-4, the J call TRBJ2-3; TCRdb calls TRBD2, which cannot be checked without DNA. The CDR3 length is 17 residues. The CDR3 protein is CASSFDTAGGRTDTQYF.

The rearrangement links TRBV5-1 to TRBJ2-3; TCRdb's D gene call, TRBD1, goes unchecked for lack of DNA. Germline-derived CDR1 and CDR2 are SGHRS and YFSETQ. The CDR3 consists of 15 residues. The CDR3 here is CASSLTDIHTDTQYF.

V is TRBV29-1 and J is TRBJ2-1; the D call from TCRdb, TRBD1, cannot be confirmed without DNA. The CDR3 runs to 19 residues. From germline, CDR1 is SQVTM and CDR2 ANQGSEA. The CDR3 protein is CSVEDDIESSPASYNEQFF.

The V and J genes are TRBV6-2 or TRBV6-3 and TRBJ2-7. The CDR3 is 13 amino acids. Germline lookup yields CDR1 MNHEY and CDR2 SVGEGT. The CDR3 sequence is CASSYLNPYEQYF.

The chain employs TRBV7-9 and TRBJ2-7; there is no DNA to check the TCRdb D call of TRBD2. The CDR3 extends over 15 amino acids. Germline lookup yields CDR1 SEHNR and CDR2 FQNEAQ (reference sequence). This CDR3 reads CASSHRGPPHYEQYF.

The J gene is TRBJ2-7, the V gene TRBV27; TCRdb proposes TRBD1, but this gene call is untestable without DNA. Per germline, CDR1 MNHEY and CDR2 SMNVEV (reference sequence). The CDR3 is 16 residues long. The CDR3 loop is CASSLYPPAGSYEQYF.

This chain connects TRBV7-9 to TRBJ1-4. This CDR3 comprises 14 residues. CDR1 and CDR2 from the germline V gene are SEHNR and FQNEAQ (reference sequence). The CDR3: CASSLPGSYEKLFF. Drawing the rest from reference TRBV7-9 and TRBJ1-4, the complete variable domain is DTGVSQNPRHKITKRGQNVTFRCDPISEHNRLYWYRQTLGQGPEFLTYFQNEAQLEKSRLLSDRFSAERPKGSFSTLEIQRTEQGDSAMYLCASSLPGSYEKLFFGSGTQLSVL.

V usage is TRBV25-1 and J usage is TRBJ1-1; the TCRdb D gene call, TRBD1, has no DNA to confirm it. Germline V lookup: CDR1 MGHDK, CDR2 SYGVNS. This CDR3 has 13 amino acids. The CDR3 loop reads CASSRDPGTEAFF. Together with reference TRBV25-1 and TRBJ1-1, the CDR3 gives the full variable domain: EADIYQTPRYLVIGTGKKITLECSQTMGHDKMYWYQQDPGMELHLIHYSYGVNSTEKGDLSSESTVSRIRTEHFPLTLESARPSHTSQYLCASSRDPGTEAFFGQGTRLTVV.

The chain is built from TRBV7-8 and TRBJ1-1; TCRdb designates TRBD1, a call that cannot be tested without DNA. Germline CDR1 reads SGHVS; CDR2 reads FQNEAQ. CDR3 length equals 14 residues. CDR3 residues: CASSNRGTNTEAFF.

The chain recombines TRBV15 with TRBJ2-3; TCRdb proposes TRBD2, but this gene call is untestable without DNA. Germline CDR1 reads LNHNV; CDR2 reads YYDKDF (reference sequence). This CDR3 is 15 amino acids long. CDR3 sequence reads: CATSPEGFRTDTQYF.